The entry below describes one T cell receptor (beta chain). Its antigen remains undetermined. Base qualities are not recorded, but no much larger clone differs from it by a single base. The immunoSEQ Assay, a bias-controlled multiplex PCR, was used to amplify TCRbeta CDR3 regions from genomic DNA. In the authors' own workflow: The number of nucleated cells in each sample was estimated by amplification of reference gene primers within the assay. To quantify the absolute abundance of each unique TCRbeta CDR3 rearrangement, sequence reads were collapsed and filtered. For each sample, productive Simpson clonality was calculated by taking the square root of Simpson's diversity index across productive rearrangements. Drawn from immuneACCESS, this table holds only the in-frame rearrangements with V and J called that TCRdb kept. Clones are partly lost; checked studies trace under half to an unresolved V gene and leave the rest unexplained. V and J calls and clone size are given by that table; D and trimming were obtained from the DNA. The sample yields 430,000 or so clones; about 90% were counted once. 0.7% to 1% of the sample belongs to the ten largest clones.

This specimen belongs to a study of blood T cell repertoires in COVID-19 (TCRdb year 2020). General notes on the study: The collaborator samples originated in the United States, Italy and Spain and spanned the acute and convalescent phases of COVID-19. The repertoires were released in a freely available public database intended as a resource for research on the immune response to SARS-CoV-2. A de-identified subject ID, COVID-19 status, age in years and sex were almost always included in the sample metadata. The prospective study material was composed of cDNA or gDNA derived from T cells, B-cell-depleted T cells, or PBMCs. Deeply sampled blood TCRbeta repertoires from subjects exposed to, actively infected with, or recovered from COVID-19 were included in the dataset. Where HLA class I and class II types were available, the types were taken from metadata supplied by the sample provider, not from assay-based typing. Samples came from the ongoing ImmuneRACE study (first 160 participants) plus 1,254 subjects from 6 global collaborators.

Beyond this particular receptor, the publication reports: How much clinical and demographic metadata was included differed by source and by participant, and the metadata was provided uncurated.

V is reduced by 4 bases and J by 6 bases, leaving a spacing of 10 bases between them. The CDR3 runs 13 residues from the cysteine to the phenylalanine. The sequence is cut down to CDR3 DNA, 39 bases in frame from base 1. CDR1 KGHDR and CDR2 SFDVKD are derived from the germline V gene. At one collaborating source in Seattle, patients were enrolled during active infection and were followed longitudinally through the course of disease. The collaborating institutions used their own protocols to collect whole blood in K2EDTA tubes. For TCRbeta analysis, collaborators shipped samples in one of three forms: frozen whole blood, isolated PBMCs, or DNA extracted from either of those sample types.

Sample: peripheral blood. The chain is encoded by TRBV24-1 joined to TRBJ2-3, with no reliable assignment of the D segment. The TCR originated in a man between 18 and 29 years old with COVID-19, enrolled during active disease. The CDR3 has the sequence CATSEAGGDTQYF. The bases read TGTGCCACCAGTGAAGCAGGTGGGGATACGCAGTATTTT.